The source of this TCR beta chain is a study of immune characterization of retroperitoneal liposarcoma. Germline-derived CDR1 and CDR2 are SGHAT and FQNNGV. V shed 1 base, J shed 4 bases, and the junction held 4 bases outside the gene matches. This CDR3 spans 15 amino acids. TCRdb passed the PCR reads through MiXCR, listing each CDR3 protein once. The sample records approximately 11,000 distinct CDR3 sequences, about 20% being singletons. This clonotype was seen a few times. Input material: blood. The receptor was derived from a female donor with retroperitoneal liposarcoma. The chain carries TRBV11-2 and TRBJ2-3, with 8 positions matching TRBD2. This CDR3 reads CASSLAGGAPDTQYF. The DNA for the CDR3 is TGTGCCAGCAGCTTAGCGGGGGGGGCCCCAGATACGCAGTATTTT.